This TCR beta chain was identified in a study of blood T cell repertoires in COVID-19. On the study more broadly: Sites across the United States, Italy and Spain contributed samples from acute and convalescent COVID-19. T cells, B-cell-depleted T cells, or PBMCs supplied cDNA or gDNA.

Authors' processing steps: The assay estimated nucleated cells by amplifying reference gene primers. Libraries were prepared by immunoSEQ multiplex PCR; TCRdb keeps only in-frame clonotypes and omits some of them. The DNA was the basis for D and trimming; V, J and clone size are from that table. The data show about 240,000 clones, with approximately 87% seen just once and 6.2% held by the top ten. Trimming took off 5 bases at V and 0 bases at J, with 26 bases between the two ends. This CDR3 contains 21 residues. Per the germline V gene, CDR1 is WNHNN and CDR2 is SYGVQD (reference sequence). The sample comprised peripheral blood. The TCR comes from a man in his sixties with acute or convalescent COVID-19. The rearrangement links TRBV10-1 to TRBJ2-6; D is possibly TRBD2 (7 bases). The CDR3 DNA follows: TGCGCCAGCAGTATTATATTAACAGGGAGGGAAGCCCTCTCTGGGGCCAACGTCCTGACTTTC. Protein: CASSIILTGREALSGANVLTF.